Shown below are 29 T cell receptor beta chains from a single sample sequenced in a study of T cell changes during pregnancy in multiple sclerosis. Only in-frame clones appear in the TCRdb table, and some are missing; sequencing was by immunoSEQ multiplex PCR. The profile shows some 140,000 clones, 95% to 98% of them singletons. The starting material was peripheral blood, obtained after pregnancy. Every receptor here comes from a female donor with multiple sclerosis, enrolled in a pregnancy study.

A single count supports this clone. As DNA, the CDR3 is TGTGCCAGCAGCTTGGAGGTCCTAGCGGGAGCGGGCGGGGAGCTGTTTTTT. Translating gives CASSLEVLAGAGGELFF. The chain has TRBV5-4 and TRBJ2-2; 10 bases are shared with TRBD2. The V segment lost 0 bases and the J segment 7 bases; nucleotides outside the gene matches: 9. The CDR3 spans 17 residues. Germline V CDR1 and CDR2: SGHNT, YYREEE (reference sequence). Variable domain in full (rest from reference TRBV5-4 and TRBJ2-2): ETGVTQSPTHLIKTRGQQVTLRCSSQSGHNTVSWYQQALGQGPQFIFQYYREEENGRGNFPPRFSGLQFPNYSSELNVNALELDDSALYLCASSLEVLAGAGGELFFGEGSRLTVL.

In its sample, this clone was seen once. The rearrangement joins TRBV2 to TRBJ2-7; the D is unclear. Trimming removed 7 bases at V and 3 bases at J, with 13 bases between. From germline, CDR1 is SNHLY and CDR2 FYNNEI. The CDR3 has 13 residues. The CDR3 protein is CASIHERGYEQYF. In nucleotides, the CDR3 is TGTGCCAGCATTCATGAGCGTGGCTACGAGCAGTACTTC.

This clone was recorded only once. V gene TRBV11-3 combines with J gene TRBJ2-1, with TRBD2 identical over 14 bases. The CDR3 length is 18 residues. V lost 1 base, J lost 8 bases, and 10 bases stayed unmatched. Germline V gene sequence: CDR1 SGHNT, CDR2 YENEEA. CDR3 nucleotides: TGTGCCAGCAGCTTAGCCTCGGGACTAGCGGGAGTATTAGATGAGCAGTTCTTC. It specifies CASSLASGLAGVLDEQFF.

This chain uses TRBV2 with TRBJ2-7; tentative D call: TRBD2 (5 bases). CDR3 length equals 16 residues. Trimming took off 5 bases at V and 2 bases at J, with 19 bases between the two ends. CDR1 and CDR2 from the germline V gene are SNHLY and FYNNEI. CDR3 sequence: CASSITLDYLTYEQYF. For the CDR3, the DNA is TGTGCCAGCAGTATTACCCTTGACTACCTCACCTACGAGCAGTACTTC.

The V gene is TRBV10-3, the J gene TRBJ2-7; TRBD1 matches at 7 bases. The CDR3 has 12 residues. Germline CDR1 and CDR2: ENHRY and SYGVKD. CDR3 DNA sequence: TGTGCGAGCAGTGGACAGGTCTCCGAGCAGTACTTC. Translating gives CASSGQVSEQYF.

The V gene is TRBV18, the J gene TRBJ2-1; the match to TRBD2 covers 9 bases. V gave up 6 bases and J gave up 7 bases; unmatched junction bases: 16. Germline CDR1 and CDR2: KGHSH and LQKENI. The CDR3 length is 17 residues. The CDR3 loop reads CASSSFNSGSSGNEQFF. CDR3 bases: TGTGCCAGCTCCTCATTTAATAGCGGGAGTTCAGGGAATGAGCAGTTCTTC. Using reference TRBV18 and TRBJ2-1 for the parts outside the CDR3, the full variable domain is NAGVMQNPRHLVRRRGQEARLRCSPMKGHSHVYWYRQLPEEGLKFMVYLQKENIIDESGMPKERFSAEFPKEGPSILRIQQVVRGDSAAYFCASSSFNSGSSGNEQFFGPGTRLTVL.

CDR3 sequence (DNA): TGTGCCAGTAGTCCCAACTTCGATGAGCAGTTCTTC. This sequence encodes CASSPNFDEQFF. This sequence joins TRBV19 and TRBJ2-1; D not certain. Germline CDR1 and CDR2: LNHDA and SQIVND (reference sequence). This CDR3 has 12 amino acids. Trimming pared 5 bases from V and 8 bases from J, leaving 10 bases between.

The chain employs TRBV4-2 and TRBJ2-4, with TRBD1 matching over 7 bases. The CDR3 totals 17 residues. Looked up from germline, CDR1 is LGHNA and CDR2 is YNFKEQ. Losses at the gene ends were 0 bases for V and 9 bases for J; bases not matched to a gene: 14. The CDR3 nucleotides read TGTGCCAGCAGCCAAGACGGGGATACAGGGGTGGATGGCATTCAGTACTTC. Amino acids: CASSQDGDTGVDGIQYF.

This chain connects TRBV6-5 to TRBJ2-3, with D possibly TRBD1 on 6 matching bases. The germline gives CDR1 MNHEY, CDR2 SVGAGI. This CDR3 region has 14 residues. The ends were cut back, 5 bases at V and 5 bases at J, with 14 bases in the middle. The CDR3 region has the DNA TGTGCCAGCAGTCCTGGGGGCGCAGTAGATACGCAGTATTTT. Its translation: CASSPGGAVDTQYF.

The rearrangement links TRBV28 to TRBJ1-2; tentatively, D is TRBD1 (6 bases). CDR3 length equals 13 residues. Germline CDR1 and CDR2: MDHEN and SYDVKM. V was cut by 8 bases and J by 4 bases, with 14 bases left in between. In nucleotides, the CDR3 is TGTGCCAGCTTAGAGGGACATTTCTATGGCTACACCTTC. It encodes CASLEGHFYGYTF.

V gene TRBV6-1 combines with J gene TRBJ2-1; 10 nucleotides match TRBD1. The CDR3 spans 13 residues. V trimming: 11 bases; J trimming: 2 bases; junction bases outside the gene matches: 3. Per germline, CDR1 MNHNS and CDR2 SASEGT. The CDR3 here is CAGGQGAYNEQFF. As DNA, the CDR3 is TGTGCCGGAGGACAGGGGGCCTACAATGAGCAGTTCTTC.

V gene TRBV2 combines with J gene TRBJ2-7, with D unresolved. This CDR3 has 12 residues. The germline V and J ends were trimmed by 4 bases and 2 bases, with 6 bases remaining between them. CDR1 and CDR2 (germline): SNHLY, FYNNEI. The CDR3 DNA follows: TGTGCCAGCAGTGTTGAGGCCTACGAGCAGTACTTC. Protein sequence: CASSVEAYEQYF.

The rearrangement joins TRBV28 to TRBJ2-7; 15 nucleotides match TRBD2. The trim removed 5 bases at V and 4 bases at J, leaving 6 bases unmatched. The CDR3 is made up of 16 amino acids. Germline CDR1 reads MDHEN; CDR2 reads SYDVKM. The CDR3 loop reads CASSGTSGRPLYEQYF. CDR3 nucleotides: TGTGCCAGCAGTGGGACTAGCGGGAGGCCACTTTACGAGCAGTACTTC.

This clone has only one observation. The chain links TRBV5-1 to TRBJ2-1; D unresolved. This CDR3 has 14 residues. Germline CDR1 reads SGHRS; CDR2 reads YFSETQ. Trimming removed 3 bases from V and 8 bases from J, with 15 bases in between. Here the CDR3 reads CASSSTHTTDEQFF. The CDR3, as DNA: TGCGCCAGCAGCTCGACTCACACTACGGATGAGCAGTTCTTC.

In its sample, this clone was seen once. The rearrangement joins TRBV7-2 to TRBJ2-6, with no clear D. The V and J ends lost 8 bases and 0 bases respectively, with 8 bases between them. The CDR3 has 14 amino acids. The germline V gene encodes CDR1 SGHTA and CDR2 FQGNSA. The CDR3 spells CASLIFSGANVLTF. The CDR3 DNA sequence: TGTGCCAGCCTAATATTCTCTGGGGCCAACGTCCTGACTTTC.

This rearrangement joins TRBV5-1 to TRBJ2-7; 8 bases map to TRBD2. Germline CDR1 SGHRS, CDR2 YFSETQ. This CDR3 region has 12 residues. V was pared by 2 bases and J by 7 bases, with 2 bases of the junction left unmatched. The CDR3 DNA reads as TGCGCCAGCAGCTTCGGGGGGGGTGAGCAGTACTTC. Translated, it gives CASSFGGGEQYF.

The rearrangement links TRBV5-1 to TRBJ2-7, with D perhaps matching TRBD2 (6 bases). The length of the CDR3 is 14 residues. V was cut by 1 base and J by 4 bases, with 12 bases left in between. Looked up from germline, CDR1 is SGHRS and CDR2 is YFSETQ. CDR3 amino acids: CASSLLVGTYEQYF. The CDR3 DNA sequence: TGCGCCAGCAGCTTGTTAGTGGGGACTTACGAGCAGTACTTC.

The rearrangement joins TRBV28 to TRBJ2-7, with D perhaps matching TRBD2 (5 bases). This CDR3 spans 14 amino acids. V shed 7 bases and J shed 6 bases, with 19 bases lying between them. Germline-derived CDR1 and CDR2 are MDHEN and SYDVKM. The CDR3 bases are TGTGCCAGCAACCCCTCCGGGCGGGCCGTCGAGCAGTACTTC. Protein: CASNPSGRAVEQYF.

The chain joins TRBV28 to TRBJ2-7; no reliable D call. The CDR3 length is 14 residues. Germline V lookup: CDR1 MDHEN, CDR2 SYDVKM. The V gene lost 6 bases and the J gene lost 2 bases, with 14 bases spanning the gap. CDR3 in amino acids: CASSPPGPTYEQYF. The CDR3 coding sequence is TGTGCCAGCAGCCCCCCGGGTCCGACCTACGAGCAGTACTTC.

The rearrangement uses TRBV19 and TRBJ1-1; 9 bases fit TRBD1. The V gene's germline CDR1 is LNHDA and CDR2 SQIVND (reference sequence). V dropped 6 bases and J dropped 4; count of bases not matched to a gene: 3. The CDR3 has 13 amino acids. As DNA, the CDR3 is TGTGCCAGTAGGGGACAGGGCACCACTGAAGCTTTCTTT. This encodes CASRGQGTTEAFF.

This chain connects TRBV14 to TRBJ1-4, with D perhaps matching TRBD1 (6 bases). CDR3 length equals 15 residues. The V end lost 1 base, the J end lost 5 bases, and 11 bases lay between the germline ends. Germline-derived CDR1 and CDR2 are SGHDN and FVKESK. CDR3 amino acids: CASSQVQGVNEKLFF. CDR3 nucleotide sequence: TGTGCCAGCAGCCAAGTACAGGGCGTGAATGAAAAACTGTTTTTT.

The V and J genes are TRBV11-2 and TRBJ2-6, with 7 bases aligning to TRBD2. V shed 4 bases, J shed 1 base, and the junction held 4 bases outside the gene matches. The CDR3 consists of 16 residues. CDR1 and CDR2 from the germline V gene are SGHAT and FQNNGV. Here the CDR3 reads CASSSTGRSGANVLTF. The CDR3 region has the DNA TGTGCCAGCAGCTCCACCGGGAGGTCTGGGGCCAACGTCCTGACTTTC.

This clone appeared once. The V call is TRBV5-1, the J call TRBJ2-7; 7 bases map to TRBD1. Germline V gene data show CDR1 as SGHRS and CDR2 as YFSETQ. The trim removed 3 bases at V and 3 bases at J, leaving 3 bases unmatched. The CDR3 is 13 amino acids. The CDR3 sequence is CASSWDSFYEQYF. DNA of the CDR3: TGCGCCAGCAGCTGGGACAGCTTCTACGAGCAGTACTTC.

The chain couples TRBV28 to TRBJ2-1; 9 bases are a match to TRBD2. The germline V gene has CDR1 MDHEN and CDR2 SYDVKM. The J segment lost 9 bases and the V segment lost 1 base, leaving 13 bases of the junction unmatched. CDR3 length equals 17 residues. The chain's CDR3 is CASSLYPSWGLATEQFF. CDR3 in DNA: TGTGCCAGCAGTTTATATCCTTCTTGGGGACTAGCAACTGAGCAGTTCTTC. Based on the CDR3 plus reference TRBV28 and TRBJ2-1, the full variable domain is DVKVTQSSRYLVKRTGEKVFLECVQDMDHENMFWYRQDPGLGLRLIYFSYDVKMKEKGDIPEGYSVSREKKERFSLILESASTNQTSMYLCASSLYPSWGLATEQFFGPGTRLTVL.

The chain joins TRBV7-9 to TRBJ1-2; 9 bases are a match to TRBD1. Germline V lookup: CDR1 SEHNR, CDR2 FQNEAQ (reference sequence). V shed 5 bases, J shed 5 bases, and the junction held 6 bases outside the gene matches. The CDR3 is 14 residues long. Here the CDR3 DNA reads TGTGCCAGCAGCCCGAGACAGGGGGAATATGGCTACACCTTC. It yields the protein CASSPRQGEYGYTF.

The chain carries TRBV5-1 and TRBJ1-6; TRBD1 matches at 9 bases. CDR3 length equals 14 residues. V trimming: 4 bases; J trimming: 8 bases; junction bases outside the gene matches: 4. CDR1 is SGHRS, CDR2 YFSETQ, per germline. CDR3 nucleotide sequence: TGCGCCAGCAGCCGGGACAGGGTATATTCACCCCTCCACTTT. Protein sequence: CASSRDRVYSPLHF.

A single count supports this clone. This rearrangement joins TRBV28 to TRBJ1-2; maybe TRBD1 (5 bases). V was pared by 6 bases and J by 8 bases, with 19 bases between. The germline V gene encodes CDR1 MDHEN and CDR2 SYDVKM. This CDR3 comprises 14 residues. The CDR3, as DNA: TGTGCCAGCAGAAAGATCGGGGGAGAGGGGGGCTACACCTTC. It specifies CASRKIGGEGGYTF.

This chain connects TRBV7-2 to TRBJ2-2; TRBD2 agrees at 7 bases. In germline, CDR1 is SGHTA, CDR2 FQGNSA. The CDR3 consists of 14 residues. J lost 7 bases, V lost 4 bases, and 6 bases had no gene match. DNA for the CDR3: TGTGCCAGCAGCTCTAGCGGCCTTTACGGGGAGCTGTTTTTT. This sequence encodes CASSSSGLYGELFF.

The chain couples TRBV15 to TRBJ2-1; the match to TRBD2 covers 7 bases. The CDR3 totals 15 residues. Trimming removed 3 bases from V and 6 bases from J; junction bases left unmatched: 8. The V gene's germline CDR1 is LNHNV and CDR2 YYDKDF (reference sequence). In nucleotides, the CDR3 is TGTGCCACCAGCAGTGGCGGGAGAGGTAGCAATGAGCAGTTCTTC. It encodes CATSSGGRGSNEQFF.